A selection of T cell receptor beta chains follows, all from one sample in a study of control samples from healthy donors and cancer patients. Only in-frame clones appear in the TCRdb table, and some are missing; sequencing was by immunoSEQ multiplex PCR. The table lists about 140,000 clones, under 95% of them singletons. The sample consisted of blood. The receptor set was obtained from a man in his forties in good health. CDR3s include the opening cysteine and the closing phenylalanine or tryptophan. Fields, in order: CDR3 DNA, CDR3 protein, D gene, V gene, clone size, J gene. A D gene is named only where the DNA matches it firmly. Clone size is stated in some rows and not others, as once, few, many or a class when expanded.

cdr3_nt: TGTGCCAGCAGTCTACAGGTTGAAGCTTTCTTT
cdr3_aa: CASSLQVEAFF
d_call: -
v_call: TRBV28
clone_size: -
j_call: TRBJ1-1

cdr3_nt: TGTGCCACTACGAGCGGGGGGGCCTTTGATACGCAGTATTTT
cdr3_aa: CATTSGGAFDTQYF
d_call: TRBD2
v_call: TRBV10-3
clone_size: -
j_call: TRBJ2-3

cdr3_nt: TGTGCCAGCAGTTTATCCCGGGGTAATCAGCCCCAGCATTTT
cdr3_aa: CASSLSRGNQPQHF
d_call: -
v_call: TRBV27
clone_size: -
j_call: TRBJ1-5

cdr3_nt: TGTGCCAGCAGCCCAATATTAGCGGGAGGGCCGATCTCCTACAATGAGCAGTTCTTC
cdr3_aa: CASSPILAGGPISYNEQFF
d_call: TRBD2
v_call: TRBV5-6
clone_size: -
j_call: TRBJ2-1

cdr3_nt: TGCGCCAGCAGCCGTCTCGGGGGGTGGAATGAGCAGTTCTTC
cdr3_aa: CASSRLGGWNEQFF
d_call: TRBD2
v_call: TRBV5-1
clone_size: -
j_call: TRBJ2-1

cdr3_nt: TGTGCCAGCAGCCAAGGGGGTAGGGAGACCCAGTACTTC
cdr3_aa: CASSQGGRETQYF
d_call: -
v_call: TRBV3-1/TRBV3-2
clone_size: once
j_call: TRBJ2-5

cdr3_nt: TGTGCCAGCAGTGGCCGGACAGGGGTGATGTACGGGGGATTAGGAAACACCATATATTTT
cdr3_aa: CASSGRTGVMYGGLGNTIYF
d_call: TRBD1
v_call: TRBV6-1
clone_size: -
j_call: TRBJ1-3

cdr3_nt: TGTGCCAGCAGCTCCCCCGGGACAGGGATGAACACTGAAGCTTTCTTT
cdr3_aa: CASSSPGTGMNTEAFF
d_call: TRBD1
v_call: TRBV28
clone_size: -
j_call: TRBJ1-1

cdr3_nt: TGTGCCAGCAGTTCCCCGAGGGACGGTACTAATGAAAAACTGTTTTTT
cdr3_aa: CASSSPRDGTNEKLFF
d_call: -
v_call: TRBV6-6
clone_size: -
j_call: TRBJ1-4

cdr3_nt: TGTGCCAGCAGAGAGGGGGGTAAGGGCAATCAGCCCCAGCATTTT
cdr3_aa: CASREGGKGNQPQHF
d_call: -
v_call: TRBV16
clone_size: -
j_call: TRBJ1-5

cdr3_nt: TGTGCCAGCCGAGGGACAGGGTTCTACGAGCAGTACTTC
cdr3_aa: CASRGTGFYEQYF
d_call: TRBD1
v_call: TRBV6-5
clone_size: -
j_call: TRBJ2-7

cdr3_nt: TGTGCCATCAGTGAGTCGGGGGTCAGCGGATCTGAAGCTTTCTTT
cdr3_aa: CAISESGVSGSEAFF
d_call: -
v_call: TRBV10-3
clone_size: -
j_call: TRBJ1-1

cdr3_nt: TGTGCCAGCAGCCAAGTCGATGGGGTTGAAGCTTTCTTT
cdr3_aa: CASSQVDGVEAFF
d_call: -
v_call: TRBV3-1/TRBV3-2
clone_size: -
j_call: TRBJ1-1

cdr3_nt: TGCAGTGCTAGTCACCAGGGGGCGAGCACTGAAGCTTTCTTT
cdr3_aa: CSASHQGASTEAFF
d_call: TRBD1
v_call: TRBV20-1
clone_size: -
j_call: TRBJ1-1

cdr3_nt: TGTGCCAGCAGCGATCGGGACAGAGAATATGGCTACACCTTC
cdr3_aa: CASSDRDREYGYTF
d_call: TRBD1
v_call: TRBV9
clone_size: -
j_call: TRBJ1-2

cdr3_nt: TGTGCCAGCAGGGACGGGCTTAGCTCCTATAATTCACCCCTCCACTTT
cdr3_aa: CASRDGLSSYNSPLHF
d_call: -
v_call: TRBV6-4
clone_size: -
j_call: TRBJ1-6